This T cell receptor beta chain was identified during a study of blood T cells in healthy people across ages. PCR was performed a second time for roughly 7 to 12 cycles using a sample-barcoded 5' primer and a J-beta primer mix. TCRdb fed the 5' RACE reads into MiXCR, producing one record per CDR3 protein. The sample carries over 1.5 million distinct CDR3 sequences, around 50% recorded once. Trimming took 6 bases from V and 8 from J; bases not matched to a gene: 12. The CDR3 has 14 amino acids. Looked up from germline, CDR1 is MNHEY and CDR2 is SVGAGI. Each sample yielded at least 7 million isolated PBMCs.

The rearrangement uses TRBV6-5 and TRBJ1-2; TRBD1 matches 7 bases. The specimen sequenced was blood. The origin of this receptor is a woman aged 40-49 years in good health. CDR3 nucleotides: TGTGCCAGCAGGGCTCAGGGGGGATCGCCCGGCTACACCTTC. Residues: CASRAQGGSPGYTF.